A selection of T cell receptor beta chains follows, all from one sample in a study of blood T cell repertoires in COVID-19. Clones were read by immunoSEQ multiplex PCR, and TCRdb kept only the in-frame ones, dropping some. This table has more than 300,000 clones, about 90% appearing once. Sequencing was done on a sample of peripheral blood. The receptors were sampled from a woman between 70 and 85 years old with COVID-19, enrolled during active disease. CDR3s leave out the opening cysteine and the closing phenylalanine or tryptophan. Fields, in order: V gene, J gene, CDR3 protein.

v_gene: TRBV6-5; j_gene: TRBJ2-1; CDR3aa: ASREGQGRGNEQF
v_gene: TRBV28; j_gene: TRBJ1-2; CDR3aa: ASSLGATGGGGYT
v_gene: TRBV5-1; j_gene: TRBJ2-7; CDR3aa: ASSLEQGKTYEQY
v_gene: TRBV6-1; j_gene: TRBJ1-2; CDR3aa: ASSESGIQGQRVI
v_gene: TRBV3-1/TRBV3-2; j_gene: TRBJ1-4; CDR3aa: ASSRTGINEKLF
v_gene: TRBV5-1; j_gene: TRBJ1-5; CDR3aa: ASSQGEGNQPQH
v_gene: TRBV7-2; j_gene: TRBJ2-5; CDR3aa: ASSKRQPQETQY
v_gene: TRBV14; j_gene: TRBJ1-1; CDR3aa: ASSQVRAQDTEAF
v_gene: TRBV7-6; j_gene: TRBJ2-2; CDR3aa: ASADRGHSNTGELF
v_gene: TRBV4-1; j_gene: TRBJ1-5; CDR3aa: ASRGTGGNQPQH
v_gene: TRBV29-1; j_gene: TRBJ2-7; CDR3aa: SAKTGQGAGQY
v_gene: TRBV5-1; j_gene: TRBJ2-2; CDR3aa: ASSLPQGGAGTGELF
v_gene: TRBV9; j_gene: TRBJ1-2; CDR3aa: ASSEGDLYGYT
v_gene: TRBV5-1; j_gene: TRBJ1-1; CDR3aa: ASSFKGDTEAF
v_gene: TRBV27; j_gene: TRBJ1-1; CDR3aa: ASSSDGTPQEAF
v_gene: TRBV3-1/TRBV3-2; j_gene: TRBJ1-2; CDR3aa: ATRQGNYGYT
v_gene: TRBV12-3/TRBV12-4; j_gene: TRBJ1-2; CDR3aa: ASGRRSNYGYT
v_gene: TRBV5-5; j_gene: TRBJ2-1; CDR3aa: ASSLGEAYNEQF
v_gene: TRBV13; j_gene: TRBJ2-1; CDR3aa: ASSLRDFNEQF
v_gene: TRBV11-3; j_gene: TRBJ2-3; CDR3aa: ASSLGTSGATSTDTQY
v_gene: TRBV2; j_gene: TRBJ2-2; CDR3aa: ASKRGGNTGELF
v_gene: TRBV24-1; j_gene: TRBJ2-7; CDR3aa: ATSGLQDGFYEQY
v_gene: TRBV6-5; j_gene: TRBJ1-1; CDR3aa: ATREGNTEAF
v_gene: TRBV28; j_gene: TRBJ2-7; CDR3aa: ASSSQGGQGSSYEQY
v_gene: TRBV6-5; j_gene: TRBJ1-3; CDR3aa: ASSFDSSSGNTIY
v_gene: TRBV9; j_gene: TRBJ2-3; CDR3aa: ASSRTSGGNGDTQY
v_gene: TRBV5-1; j_gene: TRBJ1-4; CDR3aa: ASRGGSSNEKLF
v_gene: TRBV7-9; j_gene: TRBJ1-1; CDR3aa: ASSLGDREFAEAF
v_gene: TRBV4-3; j_gene: TRBJ2-2; CDR3aa: ASSQEVAENTGELF
v_gene: TRBV7-2; j_gene: TRBJ2-1; CDR3aa: ASSPRLAGLYNEQF
v_gene: TRBV7-2; j_gene: TRBJ1-1; CDR3aa: ASSLRAPGGKAEAF
v_gene: TRBV3-1/TRBV3-2; j_gene: TRBJ2-2; CDR3aa: ASSQGGGELF
v_gene: TRBV15; j_gene: TRBJ1-5; CDR3aa: ATSSGSNQPQH
v_gene: TRBV4-3; j_gene: TRBJ2-2; CDR3aa: ASSLSGGAGELF